The subject of this entry is one T cell receptor beta chain. Its antigen remains unknown. Primers used in a second PCR of about 6 to 11 cycles were a sample-barcoded 5' primer and a J-beta primer mix. Per-sample output comprised a minimum of 2.5 million paired-end reads containing CDR3. TCRdb re-analysed the 5' RACE reads in MiXCR, keeping a single row per CDR3 protein. The profile covers a few hundred thousand distinct CDR3 sequences, with roughly half appearing a single time and 50% to 65% taken by the ten largest. Germline V lookup: CDR1 KGHDR, CDR2 SFDVKD. This CDR3 region has 16 residues. V dropped 6 bases and J dropped 5 bases, with 21 bases sitting between them. The sample belongs to a study of blood T cells in healthy people across ages. Whole-study results and caveats: Roughly linearly, TCR beta diversity per million T cells fell as age increased.

Donors were healthy Caucasian individuals from Russia aged about 6 to 100. Around 10 milliliters was the volume of peripheral blood drawn from each donor. This receptor was identified in a man in his fifties or sixties in good health. The chain combines TRBV24-1 with TRBJ2-5; a possible D gene is TRBD1 (6 bases). Sequencing was done on a sample of blood. In DNA form, the CDR3 reads TGTGCCACCAGTCACAGGGATCCCATATTGGGGGAGACCCAGTACTTC. This codes for CATSHRDPILGETQYF.